The 5 T cell receptor beta chains presented below share a single source sample, sequenced in a study of shared clonotypes between healthy human individuals. Only CD45RO-negative cells positively selected for CCR7 counted as naive CD8 cells, so terminally differentiated effector memory CD45RA+ cells were excluded. Data came from immunoSEQ multiplex PCR; TCRdb stores just in-frame clones and leaves some out. The table records some 2,100,000 clones, about 92% of them present only once. The source material was naive CD8+ T cells from PBMCs. The receptors were gathered from a young man in good health. Some clones in this sample may be carry-over from other donors' samples.

The chain links TRBV11-2 to TRBJ1-1; D unresolved. This CDR3 spans 15 amino acids. Germline V gene sequence: CDR1 SGHAT, CDR2 FQNNGV. Trimming pared 0 bases from V and 2 bases from J, leaving 10 bases between. The CDR3 protein is CASSLDKPGNTEAFF. CDR3 DNA: TGTGCCAGCAGCTTAGATAAACCCGGCAACACTGAAGCTTTCTTT.

This clone turned up a few times. The CDR3 DNA sequence: TGTGCCATCAGTACAGGGGGATTGGATGGCTACACCTTC. It codes for CAISTGGLDGYTF. This sequence joins TRBV10-3 and TRBJ1-2; 8 bases match TRBD1. Trimming removed 5 bases from V and 6 bases from J; junction bases left unmatched: 5. Germline assignment: CDR1 ENHRY and CDR2 SYGVKD. The CDR3 has 13 residues.

The rearrangement joins TRBV28 to TRBJ2-5, with 7 bases that match TRBD2. Per the germline V gene, CDR1 is MDHEN and CDR2 is SYDVKM. The CDR3 has 15 amino acids. Trimming removed 2 bases from V and 5 bases from J; junction bases left unmatched: 8. The CDR3 region has the DNA TGTGCCAGCAGTTTACTCTCGGGGAGGGGTGAGACCCAGTACTTC. This encodes CASSLLSGRGETQYF.

The chain has TRBV2 and TRBJ2-4; 9 positions match TRBD2. CDR1 SNHLY and CDR2 FYNNEI come from the germline V gene. The CDR3 totals 19 residues. V shed 3 bases, J shed 0 bases, and the junction held 12 bases outside the gene matches. CDR3 residues: CASSDRREGDSIAKNIQYF. CDR3 bases: TGTGCCAGCAGTGACCGGCGGGAGGGCGATTCTATAGCCAAAAACATTCAGTACTTC.

The V call is TRBV30, the J call TRBJ2-5; 7 bases line up with TRBD1. Germline V lookup: CDR1 GTSNPN, CDR2 SVGIG (reference sequence). This CDR3 comprises 14 residues. The junction had 3 bases not matched to a gene; V was cut back by 2 bases and J by 0 bases. The CDR3 sequence: CAWSFRGYQETQYF. The CDR3 DNA is TGTGCCTGGAGTTTCAGGGGGTACCAAGAGACCCAGTACTTC.